A single TCR beta chain is shown here with its context. Germline trimming cut 10 bases from V and 3 bases from J; bases unmatched to any gene: 10. The germline CDR1 and CDR2 sequences are ENHRY and SYGVKD. The CDR3 is 15 amino acids. CDR3 and TCR beta VDJ profiling relied on genomic DNA as the template. Each CDR3 protein is one row after TCRdb ran MiXCR on the reads. The sample lists under 200,000 distinct CDR3 sequences; more than 45% were seen once. The data originate from a study of CD8+CD57+ T cells in acquired aplastic anemia. All sequencing subjects had displayed CD8+CD57+ cell expansion on flow cytometry. Severe acquired aplastic anemia was diagnosed in all patients. Patients had undergone no therapy by the time their blood was sampled.

This TCR was sampled from a human donor with aplastic anemia. The chain uses TRBV10-3 and TRBJ2-2; the match to TRBD1 covers 8 bases. The sequenced material came from sorted CD4+, CD8+, or CD8+CD57+ T cells (not recorded which) from PBMCs. CDR3 in DNA: TGTGCCAGTTCAACCCAGGGGGCGCACACCGGGGAGCTGTTTTTT. It translates to CASSTQGAHTGELFF.